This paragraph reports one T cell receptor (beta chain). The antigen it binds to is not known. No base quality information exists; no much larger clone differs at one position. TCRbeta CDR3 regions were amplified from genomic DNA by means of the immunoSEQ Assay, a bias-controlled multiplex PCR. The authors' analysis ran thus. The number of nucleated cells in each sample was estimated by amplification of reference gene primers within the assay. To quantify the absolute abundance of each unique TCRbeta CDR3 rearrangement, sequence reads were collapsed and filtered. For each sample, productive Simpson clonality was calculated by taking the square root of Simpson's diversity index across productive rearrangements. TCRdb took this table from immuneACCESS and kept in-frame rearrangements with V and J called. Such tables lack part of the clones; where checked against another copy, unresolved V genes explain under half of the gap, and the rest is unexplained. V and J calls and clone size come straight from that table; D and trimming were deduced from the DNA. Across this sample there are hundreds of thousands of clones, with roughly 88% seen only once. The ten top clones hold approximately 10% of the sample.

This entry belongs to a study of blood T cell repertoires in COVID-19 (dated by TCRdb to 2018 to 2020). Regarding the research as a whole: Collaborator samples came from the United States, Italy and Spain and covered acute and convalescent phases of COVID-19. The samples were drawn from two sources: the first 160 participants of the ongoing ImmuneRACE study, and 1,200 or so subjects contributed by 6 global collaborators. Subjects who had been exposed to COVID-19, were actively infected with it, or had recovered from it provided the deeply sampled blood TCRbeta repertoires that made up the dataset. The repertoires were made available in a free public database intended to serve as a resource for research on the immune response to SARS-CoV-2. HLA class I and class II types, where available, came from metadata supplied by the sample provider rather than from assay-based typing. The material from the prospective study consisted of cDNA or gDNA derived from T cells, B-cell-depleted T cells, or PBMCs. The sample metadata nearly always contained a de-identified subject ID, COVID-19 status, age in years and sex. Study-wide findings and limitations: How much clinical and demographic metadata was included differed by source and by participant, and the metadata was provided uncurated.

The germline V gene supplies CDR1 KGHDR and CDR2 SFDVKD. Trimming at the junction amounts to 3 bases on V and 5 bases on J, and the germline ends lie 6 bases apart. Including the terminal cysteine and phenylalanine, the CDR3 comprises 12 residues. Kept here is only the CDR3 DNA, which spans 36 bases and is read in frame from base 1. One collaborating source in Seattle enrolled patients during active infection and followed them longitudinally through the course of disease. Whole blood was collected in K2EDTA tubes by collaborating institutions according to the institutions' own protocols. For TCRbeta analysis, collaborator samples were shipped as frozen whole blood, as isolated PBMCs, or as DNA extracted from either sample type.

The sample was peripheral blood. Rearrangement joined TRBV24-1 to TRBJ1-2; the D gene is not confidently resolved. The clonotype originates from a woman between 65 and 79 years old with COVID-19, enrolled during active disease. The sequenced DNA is TGTGCCACCAGTGATCGGGGTTATGGCTACACCTTC. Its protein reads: CATSDRGYGYTF.